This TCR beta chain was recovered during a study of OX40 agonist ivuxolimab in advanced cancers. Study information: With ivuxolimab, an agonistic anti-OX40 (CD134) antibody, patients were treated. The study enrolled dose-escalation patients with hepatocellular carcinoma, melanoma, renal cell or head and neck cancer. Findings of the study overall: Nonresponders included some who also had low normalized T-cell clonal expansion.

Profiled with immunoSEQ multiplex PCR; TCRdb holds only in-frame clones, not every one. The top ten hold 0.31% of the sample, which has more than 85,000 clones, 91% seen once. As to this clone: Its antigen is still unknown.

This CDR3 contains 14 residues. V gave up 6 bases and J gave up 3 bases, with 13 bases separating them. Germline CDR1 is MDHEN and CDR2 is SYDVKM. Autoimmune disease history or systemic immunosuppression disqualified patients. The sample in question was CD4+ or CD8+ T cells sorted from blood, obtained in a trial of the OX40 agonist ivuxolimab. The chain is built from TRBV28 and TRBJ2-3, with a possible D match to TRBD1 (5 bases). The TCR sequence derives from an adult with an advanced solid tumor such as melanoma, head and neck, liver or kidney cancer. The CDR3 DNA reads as TGTGCCAGCAGAAATGGGGCAAGTACAGATACGCAGTATTTT. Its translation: CASRNGASTDTQYF.